This TCR beta chain originates from a study of T-cell reconstitution after alpha-beta-depleted transplantation in children. The library targeted TCRbeta and was prepared with unique molecular identifiers. A single record per CDR3 protein comes from TCRdb applying MiXCR to the PCR reads. The sample lists 550,000 to 600,000 distinct CDR3 sequences; 23% were seen once. This CDR3 region has 16 residues. As to this clonotype: Germline is not matched at one junction end, which may reflect a read error.

The source material was PBMCs, mostly from graft donor cells, sampled 360 days after TCRalphabeta/CD19-depleted stem cell transplant. This chain uses TRBV12-3 or TRBV12-4 with TRBJ2-6, with D tentatively TRBD1 (6 bases). This sequence was found in a boy less than two years old who had a stem cell transplant for acute myeloid leukemia, so the T cells may come from the graft donor. DNA for the CDR3: TGTGCCAGCAGTCCAGGGGAGCGCTCTGGGGCCAACGCCCTGACTTTC. Translation gives CASSPGERSGANALTF.